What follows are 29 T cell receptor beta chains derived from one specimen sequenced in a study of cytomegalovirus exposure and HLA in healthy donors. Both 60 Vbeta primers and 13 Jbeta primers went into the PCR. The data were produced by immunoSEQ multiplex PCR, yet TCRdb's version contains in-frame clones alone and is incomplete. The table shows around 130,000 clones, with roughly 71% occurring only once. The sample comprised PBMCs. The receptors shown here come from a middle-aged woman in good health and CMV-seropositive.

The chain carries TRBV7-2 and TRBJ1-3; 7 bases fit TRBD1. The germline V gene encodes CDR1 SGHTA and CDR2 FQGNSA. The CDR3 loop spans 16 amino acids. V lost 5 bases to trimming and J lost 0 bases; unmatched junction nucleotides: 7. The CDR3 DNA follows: TGTGCCAGCAGCACAGACAGGGCCGCCTCTGGAAACACCATATATTTT. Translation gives CASSTDRAASGNTIYF.

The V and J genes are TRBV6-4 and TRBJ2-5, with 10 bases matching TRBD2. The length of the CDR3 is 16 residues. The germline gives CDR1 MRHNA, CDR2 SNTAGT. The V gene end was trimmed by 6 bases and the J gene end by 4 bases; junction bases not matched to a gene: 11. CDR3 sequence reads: CASSRSGIAGGETQYF. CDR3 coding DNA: TGTGCCAGCAGCCGGAGTGGAATAGCGGGAGGAGAGACCCAGTACTTC.

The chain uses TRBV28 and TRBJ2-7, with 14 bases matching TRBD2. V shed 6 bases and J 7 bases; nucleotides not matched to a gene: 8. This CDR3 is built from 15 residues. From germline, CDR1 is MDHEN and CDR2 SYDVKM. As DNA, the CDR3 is TGTGCCAGCAGCACGGGACTAGCGGGAGTACGGGAGCAGTACTTC. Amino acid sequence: CASSTGLAGVREQYF.

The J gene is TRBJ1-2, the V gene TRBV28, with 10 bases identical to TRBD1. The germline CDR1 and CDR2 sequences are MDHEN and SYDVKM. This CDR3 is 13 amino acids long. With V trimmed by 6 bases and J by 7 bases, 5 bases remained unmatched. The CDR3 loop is CASSATGGSGYTF. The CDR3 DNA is TGTGCCAGCAGCGCGACAGGGGGCTCTGGCTACACCTTC.

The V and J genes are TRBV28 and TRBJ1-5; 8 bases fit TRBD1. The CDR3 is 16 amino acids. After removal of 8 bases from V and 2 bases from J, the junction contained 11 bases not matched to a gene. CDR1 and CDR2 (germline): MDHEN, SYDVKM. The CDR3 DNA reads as TGTGCCAGCTCCCCACCCGTCAGGGGGCGCAATCAGCCCCAGCATTTT. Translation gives CASSPPVRGRNQPQHF.

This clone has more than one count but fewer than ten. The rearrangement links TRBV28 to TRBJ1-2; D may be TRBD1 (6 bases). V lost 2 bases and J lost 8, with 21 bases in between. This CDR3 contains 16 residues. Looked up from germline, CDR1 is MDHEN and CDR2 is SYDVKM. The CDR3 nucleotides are TGTGCCAGCAGTTTACCCCAGGGGACCTTTTCCCGGGGCTACACCTTC. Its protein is CASSLPQGTFSRGYTF.

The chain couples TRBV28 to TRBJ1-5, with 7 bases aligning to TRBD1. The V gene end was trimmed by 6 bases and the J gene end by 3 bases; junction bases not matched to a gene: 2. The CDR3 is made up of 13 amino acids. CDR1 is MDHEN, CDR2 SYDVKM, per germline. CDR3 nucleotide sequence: TGTGCCAGCAGACAGGGGTTCAATCAGCCCCAGCATTTT. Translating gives CASRQGFNQPQHF.

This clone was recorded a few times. The CDR3 protein is CASSTQTGFCVAFF. The CDR3 bases are TGTGCCAGCAGCACCCAGACAGGGTTCTGCGTAGCTTTCTTT. The V and J genes are TRBV7-7 and TRBJ1-1, with 7 bases lining up with TRBD1. The germline gives CDR1 SSHAT, CDR2 FNYEAQ (reference sequence). Unmatched junction bases numbered 13, after V lost 5 bases and J lost 10 bases. CDR3 length: 14 amino acids.

CDR3 sequence: CASSLTGGPTEAFF. As DNA, the CDR3 is TGTGCCAGCAGCCTGACAGGGGGCCCTACTGAAGCTTTCTTT. The chain combines TRBV2 with TRBJ1-1, with 10 nucleotides matching TRBD1. J was trimmed by 5 bases and V by 6 bases; bases with no gene match: 6. From germline, CDR1 is SNHLY and CDR2 FYNNEI. This CDR3 has 14 residues.

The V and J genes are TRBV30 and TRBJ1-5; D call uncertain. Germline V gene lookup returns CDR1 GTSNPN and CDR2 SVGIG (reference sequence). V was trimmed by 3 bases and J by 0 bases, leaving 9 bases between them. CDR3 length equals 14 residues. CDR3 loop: CAWRELDSNQPQHF. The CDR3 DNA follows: TGTGCCTGGAGGGAACTAGATAGCAATCAGCCCCAGCATTTT.

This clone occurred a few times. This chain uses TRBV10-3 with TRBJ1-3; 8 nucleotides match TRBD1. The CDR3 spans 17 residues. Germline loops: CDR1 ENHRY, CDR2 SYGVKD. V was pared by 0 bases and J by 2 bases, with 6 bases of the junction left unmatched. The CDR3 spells CAISESQDRVTGNTIYF. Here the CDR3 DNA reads TGTGCCATCAGTGAGTCGCAGGACAGGGTCACTGGAAACACCATATATTTT.

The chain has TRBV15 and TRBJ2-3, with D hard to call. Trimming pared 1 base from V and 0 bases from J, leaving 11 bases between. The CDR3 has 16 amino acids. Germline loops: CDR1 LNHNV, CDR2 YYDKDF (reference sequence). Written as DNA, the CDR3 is TGTGCCACCAGCAGAGTGGTCTACTCTAGCACAGATACGCAGTATTTT. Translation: CATSRVVYSSTDTQYF.

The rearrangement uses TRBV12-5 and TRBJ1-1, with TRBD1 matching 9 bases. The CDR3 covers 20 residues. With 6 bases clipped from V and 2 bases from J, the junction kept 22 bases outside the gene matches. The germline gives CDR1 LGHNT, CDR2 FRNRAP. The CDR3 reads CASGLVRLLQGANLNTEAFF. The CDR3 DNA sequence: TGTGCTAGTGGCCTCGTCCGTCTGCTACAGGGGGCTAATCTAAACACTGAAGCTTTCTTT. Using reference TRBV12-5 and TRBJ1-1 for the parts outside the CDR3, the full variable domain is DARVTQTPRHKVTEMGQEVTMRCQPILGHNTVFWYRQTMMQGLELLAYFRNRAPLDDSGMPKDRFSAEMPDATLATLKIQPSEPRDSAVYFCASGLVRLLQGANLNTEAFFGQGTRLTVV.

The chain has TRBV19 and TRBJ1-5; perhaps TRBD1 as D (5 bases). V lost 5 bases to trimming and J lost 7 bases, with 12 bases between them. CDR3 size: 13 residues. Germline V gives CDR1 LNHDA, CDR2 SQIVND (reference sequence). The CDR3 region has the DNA TGTGCCAGTAGTGGGGGAGGTGGGCAGCCCCAGCATTTT. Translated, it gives CASSGGGGQPQHF.

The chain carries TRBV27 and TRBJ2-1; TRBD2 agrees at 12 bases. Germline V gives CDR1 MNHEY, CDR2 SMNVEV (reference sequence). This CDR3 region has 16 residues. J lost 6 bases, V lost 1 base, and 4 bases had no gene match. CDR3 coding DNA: TGTGCCAGCAGTTTATTGACTAGCGGGAGTACCAATGAGCAGTTCTTC. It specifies CASSLLTSGSTNEQFF.

CDR3 sequence: CAISDRTANTGELFF. In nucleotides, the CDR3 is TGTGCCATCAGTGATCGGACAGCCAACACCGGGGAGCTGTTTTTT. The chain joins TRBV10-3 to TRBJ2-2; possible D gene TRBD1, 6 bases. Trimming took off 3 bases at V and 2 bases at J, with 10 bases between the two ends. The CDR3 spans 15 residues. In germline, CDR1 is ENHRY, CDR2 SYGVKD.

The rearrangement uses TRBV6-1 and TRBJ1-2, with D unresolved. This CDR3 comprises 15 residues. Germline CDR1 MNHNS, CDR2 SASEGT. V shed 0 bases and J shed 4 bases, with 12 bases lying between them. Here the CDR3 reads CASSEARGRGYGYTF. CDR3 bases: TGTGCCAGCAGTGAAGCACGGGGTCGGGGCTATGGCTACACCTTC.

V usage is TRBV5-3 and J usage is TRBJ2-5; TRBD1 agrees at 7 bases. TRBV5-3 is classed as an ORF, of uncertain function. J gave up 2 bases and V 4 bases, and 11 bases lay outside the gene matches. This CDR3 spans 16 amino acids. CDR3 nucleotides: TGTGCCAGAAGCATACCAGGGGGACAAGAGCAAGAGACCCAGTACTTC. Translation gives CARSIPGGQEQETQYF.

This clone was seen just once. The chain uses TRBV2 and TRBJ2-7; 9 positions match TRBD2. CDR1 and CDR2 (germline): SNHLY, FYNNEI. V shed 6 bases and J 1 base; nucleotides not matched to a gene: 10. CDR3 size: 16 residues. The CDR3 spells CASRTFSGSRSYEQYF. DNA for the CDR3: TGTGCCAGCAGGACCTTTAGCGGGAGTAGGTCCTACGAGCAGTACTTC.

The CDR3 here is CSVVGDPRDKYGYTF. CDR3 bases: TGCAGCGTTGTGGGGGATCCACGGGACAAATATGGCTACACCTTC. The chain joins TRBV29-1 to TRBJ1-2; D might be TRBD1 (6 bases). The CDR3 totals 15 residues. Per germline, CDR1 SQVTM and CDR2 ANQGSEA. Trimming took off 4 bases at V and 5 bases at J, with 20 bases between the two ends.

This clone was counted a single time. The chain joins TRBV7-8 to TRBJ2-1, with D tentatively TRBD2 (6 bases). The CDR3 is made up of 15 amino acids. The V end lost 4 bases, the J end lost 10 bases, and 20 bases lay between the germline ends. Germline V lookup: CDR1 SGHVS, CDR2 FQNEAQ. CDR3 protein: CASSSRDSGPPEQFF. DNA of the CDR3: TGTGCCAGCAGCTCACGGGACTCGGGGCCGCCGGAGCAGTTCTTC. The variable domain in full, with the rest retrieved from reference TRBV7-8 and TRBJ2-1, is GAGVSQSPRYKVAKRGQDVALRCDPISGHVSLFWYQQALGQGPEFLTYFQNEAQLDKSGLPSDRFFAERPEGSVSTLKIQRTQQEDSAVYLCASSSRDSGPPEQFFGPGTRLTVL.

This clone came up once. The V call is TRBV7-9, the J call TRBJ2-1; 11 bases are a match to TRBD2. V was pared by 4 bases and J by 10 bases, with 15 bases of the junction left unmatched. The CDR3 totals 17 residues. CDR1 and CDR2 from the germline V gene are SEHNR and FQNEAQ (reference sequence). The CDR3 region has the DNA TGTGCCAGCAGCTCCATATTACTAGCGGGAGTCCTCGGCGAGCAGTTCTTC. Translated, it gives CASSSILLAGVLGEQFF.

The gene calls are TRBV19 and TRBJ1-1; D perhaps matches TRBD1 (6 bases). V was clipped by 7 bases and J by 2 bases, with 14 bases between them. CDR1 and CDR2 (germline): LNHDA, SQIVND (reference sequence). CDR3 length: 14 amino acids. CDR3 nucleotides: TGTGCCAGTACCCAAGGACAGCCCAACACTGAAGCTTTCTTT. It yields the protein CASTQGQPNTEAFF.

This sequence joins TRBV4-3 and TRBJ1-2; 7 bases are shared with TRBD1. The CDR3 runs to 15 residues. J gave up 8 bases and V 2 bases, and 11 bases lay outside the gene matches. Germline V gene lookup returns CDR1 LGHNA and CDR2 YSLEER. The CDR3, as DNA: TGCGCCAGCAGCCAATCGCTACAGGGGCGCGGCGGCTACACCTTC. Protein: CASSQSLQGRGGYTF.

The CDR3 spells CASSPGGGANYGYTF. The CDR3 region has the DNA TGTGCCAGTAGTCCCGGCGGCGGAGCTAACTATGGCTACACCTTC. This rearrangement joins TRBV19 to TRBJ1-2, with D hard to call. This CDR3 spans 15 amino acids. V was shortened by 5 bases and J by 0 bases, with 13 bases between the two germline ends. Germline V lookup: CDR1 LNHDA, CDR2 SQIVND (reference sequence).

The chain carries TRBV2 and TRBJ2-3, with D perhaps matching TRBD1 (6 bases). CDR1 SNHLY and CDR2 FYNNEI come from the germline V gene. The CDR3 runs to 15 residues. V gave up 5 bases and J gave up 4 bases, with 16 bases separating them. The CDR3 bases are TGTGCCAGCAGTAAGGACAGAGCGATTCCAGATACGCAGTATTTT. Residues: CASSKDRAIPDTQYF.

CDR3 residues: CASSLVSGEKLFF. The CDR3 coding sequence is TGTGCCAGCAGCTTAGTATCGGGAGAAAAACTGTTTTTT. The chain couples TRBV11-2 to TRBJ1-4; unclear D gene. Germline CDR1 is SGHAT and CDR2 is FQNNGV. This CDR3 contains 13 residues. V was shortened by 1 base and J by 8 bases, with 8 bases between the two germline ends.

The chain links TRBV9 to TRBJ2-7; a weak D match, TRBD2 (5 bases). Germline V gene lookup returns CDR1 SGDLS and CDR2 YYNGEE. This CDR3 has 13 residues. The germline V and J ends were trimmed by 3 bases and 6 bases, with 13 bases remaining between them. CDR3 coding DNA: TGTGCCAGCAGCGCAGGAGAGGGCGGCGAGCAGTACTTC. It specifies CASSAGEGGEQYF.

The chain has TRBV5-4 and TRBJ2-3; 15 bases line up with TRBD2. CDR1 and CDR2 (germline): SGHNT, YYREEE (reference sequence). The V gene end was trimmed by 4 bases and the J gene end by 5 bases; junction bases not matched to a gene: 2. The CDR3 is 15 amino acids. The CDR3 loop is CASSKGLAGGDTQYF. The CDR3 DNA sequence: TGTGCCAGCAGCAAGGGACTAGCGGGAGGAGATACGCAGTATTTT.